The 8 T cell receptor beta chains given below trace back to one sample, sequenced in a study of T cell clonality in common variable immunodeficiency. Repertoires were generated with immunoSEQ multiplex PCR, while TCRdb's copy carries only in-frame clones and drops some. The sample is made up of tens of thousands of clones, none counted only once. The sample consisted of peripheral blood mononuclear cells. All receptors come from a person aged 18-69 years in good health.

At least ten counts were recorded for this clone. The CDR3 goes on 3 residues after the read ends, and that part is filled in from the germline J gene. The genes are TRBV19 and TRBJ1-5; D not resolved. Germline V CDR1 and CDR2: LNHDA, SQIVND (reference sequence). This CDR3 region has 16 residues. V was trimmed by 5 bases and J by 4 bases, leaving 18 bases between them. CDR3 loop: CASSLLARGPNQPQHF. Partial CDR3 DNA: TGTGCCAGTAGTCTGTTGGCCCGCGGTCCAAATCAGCCC. Combining the CDR3 with reference TRBV19 and TRBJ1-5 gives the whole variable domain DGGITQSPKYLFRKEGQNVTLSCEQNLNHDAMYWYRQDPGQGLRLIYYSQIVNDFQKGDIAEGYSVSREKKESFPLTVTSAQKNPTAFYLCASSLLARGPNQPQHFGDGTRLSIL.

This clone was counted many times. The read comes to an end 3 residues before the CDR3 does, leaving the germline J gene to fill in the end. The chain employs TRBV20-1 and TRBJ1-4; possible D gene TRBD1, 6 bases. The CDR3 loop spans 11 amino acids. The V gene's germline CDR1 is DFQATT and CDR2 SNEGSKA (reference sequence). Trimming removed 5 bases from V and 8 bases from J, with 9 bases in between. CDR3 protein: CSAGGGEKLFF. The sequenced CDR3 bases are TGCAGTGCTGGGGGGGGCGAAAAA.

This clone was found many times. The read halts 3 residues ahead of the CDR3 end, with the missing end drawn from the germline J gene. The gene calls are TRBV5-1 and TRBJ2-7; D perhaps matches TRBD1 (5 bases). CDR3 length: 14 residues. Germline V gives CDR1 SGHRS, CDR2 YFSETQ. Between the trimmed V and J ends, which lost 5 bases and 2 bases, there was a span of 14 bases. The CDR3 bases that were read are TGCGCCAGCAGACGACAGAGACAGACCTACGAG. Its translation: CASRRQRQTYE. From start to end, the CDR3 is CASRRQRQTYEQYF.

This clone was counted many times. The read ends 3 residues before the CDR3 terminus; that terminus is restored from the germline J gene. The rearrangement uses TRBV2 and TRBJ1-2; D is undetermined. V was clipped by 1 base and J by 3 bases, with 6 bases between them. Germline V gene lookup returns CDR1 SNHLY and CDR2 FYNNEI. CDR3 length: 13 residues. CDR3 residues: CASSEGQDYGYTF. Incomplete CDR3 DNA: TGTGCCAGCAGTGAAGGGCAAGACTATGGC.

This clone was counted many times. The sequenced fragment ends 3 residues before the CDR3 boundary, so the rest is inferred from the germline J gene. The rearrangement links TRBV15 to TRBJ2-7, with 7 bases fitting TRBD1. The CDR3 loop spans 14 amino acids. The germline V gene encodes CDR1 LNHNV and CDR2 YYDKDF (reference sequence). Trimming at V came to 2 bases and at J to 4 bases, leaving 5 bases not matched to a gene. The sequenced CDR3 bases are TGTGCCACCAGCAGATTTACAGGGGATTACGAG. Its translation is CATSRFTGDYE. The full CDR3 protein is CATSRFTGDYEQYF.

Many counts were recorded for this clone. The read falls 3 residues short of the CDR3 end, and the missing part is taken from the germline J gene. The chain carries TRBV6-2 or TRBV6-3 and TRBJ2-2; unclear D gene. Germline CDR1 is MNHEY and CDR2 is SVGEGT. This CDR3 is built from 16 residues. Trimming pared 7 bases from V and 3 bases from J, leaving 18 bases between. The CDR3 loop is CASNIGSGQYTGELFF. The part of the CDR3 DNA that was read is TGTGCCAGCAACATAGGGTCTGGGCAATACACCGGGGAG.

This clone was seen repeatedly, ten times or more. The read ends 3 residues shy of where the CDR3 ends; the end is completed using the germline J gene. The rearrangement uses TRBV6-2 or TRBV6-3 and TRBJ2-1, with 8 bases fitting TRBD2. The germline CDR1 and CDR2 sequences are MNHEY and SVGEGT. The J segment lost 8 bases and the V segment lost 5 bases, leaving 8 bases of the junction unmatched. The CDR3 is 14 amino acids. The CDR3 region is CASSVSGRGHEQFF. The CDR3 DNA, read in part, is TGTGCCAGCAGTGTCAGCGGGAGAGGGCATGAG.

This clone was seen repeatedly, ten times or more. The read terminates 3 residues before the CDR3 end, so the remaining end is supplied by the germline J gene. The J gene is TRBJ2-7, the V gene TRBV6-2 or TRBV6-3, with D maybe TRBD1 (7 bases). Looked up from germline, CDR1 is MNHEY and CDR2 is SVGEGT. V was clipped by 4 bases and J by 2 bases, with 18 bases between them. This CDR3 has 16 residues. The covered CDR3 bases are TGTGCCAGCAGTTCCTTAGGACAGGAGGGAACCTACGAG. It translates to CASSSLGQEGTYE. The whole CDR3 region reads CASSSLGQEGTYEQYF.